Listed below are T cell receptor beta chains from one sample, sequenced in a study of shared clonotypes between healthy human individuals. TCRdb's copy holds only in-frame clones and misses some; the assay was immunoSEQ multiplex PCR. This sample has 2 million or so clones, with about 95% found just once. The sample comprised naive CD8+ T cells sorted from blood. The receptors here all came from a man between 18 and 29 years old in good health. Both conserved end residues are part of each CDR3. The order of the fields is V gene, clone size, D gene, J gene, CDR3 protein, CDR3 DNA. The D gene is left open where the match is weak. Expanded clones are given a class, and other clones once, few, many or no size at all.

TRBV5-4	.	.	TRBJ2-7	CASSQDTTYEQYF	TGTGCCAGCAGCCAGGACACTACCTACGAGCAGTACTTC
TRBV30	.	.	TRBJ1-2	CAWSLGGHDGYTF	TGTGCCTGGAGTCTGGGGGGCCATGATGGCTACACCTTC
TRBV6-5	.	.	TRBJ1-5	CASSYSSSNQPQHF	TGTGCCAGCAGTTACTCCTCCAGCAATCAGCCCCAGCATTTT
TRBV11-3	.	TRBD2	TRBJ2-7	CASSHRLAGGYSEQYF	TGTGCCAGCAGCCACCGACTAGCGGGAGGTTACAGCGAGCAGTACTTC
TRBV29-1	.	.	TRBJ2-5	CSVERETQYF	TGCAGCGTTGAACGCGAGACCCAGTACTTC
TRBV27	.	.	TRBJ2-1	CASSLSRGHEQFF	TGTGCCAGCAGTTTATCCCGGGGCCATGAGCAGTTCTTC
TRBV13	few	.	TRBJ1-5	CATKQGNQPQHF	TGTGCCACGAAACAGGGAAATCAGCCCCAGCATTTT
TRBV21-1	.	.	TRBJ2-7	CASSKPYRGGEQYF	TGTGCCAGCAGCAAACCCTACAGGGGTGGCGAGCAGTACTTC
TRBV25-1	.	TRBD1	TRBJ1-5	CASGTQGVQPQHF	TGTGCCAGCGGAACACAGGGGGTCCAGCCCCAGCATTTT
TRBV5-1	.	.	TRBJ2-7	CASSSDGSYEQYF	TGCGCCAGCAGCTCGGACGGCTCCTACGAGCAGTACTTC
TRBV5-4	.	TRBD1	TRBJ2-1	CASSEGTGLYNEQFF	TGTGCCAGCAGCGAAGGGACAGGGTTGTACAATGAGCAGTTCTTC
TRBV11-2	.	.	TRBJ2-3	CASSLVLDTRGADTQYF	TGTGCCAGCAGCTTAGTCCTGGACACCAGGGGGGCAGATACGCAGTATTTT
TRBV6-5	.	.	TRBJ2-1	CASSPRTVYNEQFF	TGTGCCAGCAGTCCCCGGACGGTATACAATGAGCAGTTCTTC
TRBV6-5	.	TRBD1	TRBJ2-7	CASRQGVSYEQYF	TGTGCCAGCAGACAGGGGGTCTCCTACGAGCAGTACTTC
TRBV28	.	.	TRBJ1-2	CASSRDTAYGYTF	TGTGCCAGCAGTCGGGACACCGCCTATGGCTACACCTTC
TRBV9	.	.	TRBJ2-1	CASSVAVSSYNEQFF	TGTGCCAGCAGCGTAGCTGTTAGCAGCTACAATGAGCAGTTCTTC
TRBV2	once	.	TRBJ1-5	CASSDPRTVSNQPQHF	TGTGCCAGCAGTGACCCTAGGACGGTAAGCAATCAGCCCCAGCATTTT
TRBV6-5	.	TRBD1	TRBJ2-7	CASKGQGAGYEQYF	TGTGCCAGCAAGGGGCAGGGGGCCGGTTACGAGCAGTACTTC
TRBV14	.	TRBD1	TRBJ2-5	CASSQEGQGAETQYF	TGTGCCAGCAGCCAAGAGGGACAGGGGGCAGAGACCCAGTACTTC
TRBV7-9	.	TRBD1	TRBJ2-7	CASSSGTGGIGEQYF	TGTGCCAGCAGCTCCGGGACAGGGGGCATCGGCGAGCAGTACTTC
TRBV4-1	.	TRBD2	TRBJ2-7	CASSQGAGLVTHEQYF	TGCGCCAGCAGCCAAGGTGCGGGACTAGTCACCCACGAGCAGTACTTC
TRBV27	.	TRBD2	TRBJ2-3	CASSLFTSGATDTQYF	TGTGCCAGCAGTTTATTTACTAGCGGGGCCACAGATACGCAGTATTTT
TRBV19	.	.	TRBJ2-4	CASSTGNIQYF	TGTGCCAGTAGCACAGGAAACATTCAGTACTTC
TRBV9	.	.	TRBJ2-5	CASSVAGEGTQETQYF	TGTGCCAGCAGCGTAGCGGGAGAGGGCACACAAGAGACCCAGTACTTC
TRBV5-1	.	TRBD1	TRBJ2-7	CASSSIPSTGVISYEQYF	TGCGCCAGCAGCAGCATACCCTCGACAGGGGTCATCTCCTACGAGCAGTACTTC
TRBV7-9	.	.	TRBJ2-1	CASRPLGGASNEQFF	TGTGCCAGCCGACCTTTAGGGGGGGCCTCCAATGAGCAGTTCTTC
TRBV23-1	.	TRBD1	TRBJ2-7	CASSQSMGTGYSYEQYF	TGCGCCAGCAGTCAATCGATGGGGACAGGGTATTCCTACGAGCAGTACTTC
TRBV7-9	.	.	TRBJ2-2	CASSPNMGGSGELFF	TGTGCCAGCAGCCCAAATATGGGGGGCTCCGGGGAGCTGTTTTTT
TRBV15	.	.	TRBJ2-7	CATSPIVGGVYEQYF	TGTGCCACCAGCCCCATCGTCGGAGGGGTCTACGAGCAGTACTTC
TRBV18	.	.	TRBJ2-3	CASSPPVASASSADTQYF	TGTGCCAGCTCACCACCGGTCGCTAGCGCTTCGTCCGCAGATACGCAGTATTTT
TRBV9	.	TRBD1	TRBJ2-7	CASSGQGSYEQYF	TGTGCCAGCAGCGGACAGGGATCCTACGAGCAGTACTTC
TRBV30	.	.	TRBJ1-6	CAWSVSGAYNSPLHF	TGTGCCTGGAGTGTTTCGGGGGCCTATAATTCACCCCTCCACTTT
TRBV6-5	.	.	TRBJ1-1	CASSAITGRYTEAFF	TGTGCCAGCAGTGCGATAACAGGAAGGTACACTGAAGCTTTCTTT
TRBV6-1	once	TRBD1	TRBJ1-2	CASSPGTGIYGYTF	TGTGCCAGCAGCCCCGGGACAGGTATCTATGGCTACACCTTC
TRBV7-8	.	TRBD1	TRBJ1-6	CASSLEGDRRNPSPLHF	TGTGCCAGCAGCTTAGAAGGGGACAGGCGTAATCCTTCACCCCTCCACTTT
TRBV5-1	.	TRBD1	TRBJ2-5	CASRGGRDRDRDQETQYF	TGCGCCAGCAGGGGGGGACGGGACCGGGACAGGGATCAAGAGACCCAGTACTTC